The 27 T cell receptor beta chains in this list originate from one sample, sequenced in a study of T cells in Graves' hyperthyroidism and ophthalmopathy. Using RNA transcripts as the source, TCR beta CDR3 regions were amplified. The HTBI primer set served for first-round RT-PCR of the TCR CDR3. TCRdb re-analysed the multiplex PCR reads in MiXCR, keeping a single row per CDR3 protein. The profile shows about 530,000 distinct CDR3 sequences, over 15% of them singletons. Sequenced sample: blood. The origin of the receptors is a woman younger than 35 with Graves' ophthalmopathy.

The table lists this clonotype with many counts. The CDR3 coding sequence is TGTGCCAGCAGCGTTGGGGGACACGGCACCGGGGAGCTGTTTTTT. Translated: CASSVGGHGTGELFF. V usage is TRBV9 and J usage is TRBJ2-2, with a weak D call TRBD1 (6 bases). Germline values: CDR1 SGDLS, CDR2 YYNGEE. V was clipped by 2 bases and J by 4 bases, with 12 bases between them. The CDR3 has 15 amino acids.

In its sample, this clonotype was seen many times. V is TRBV28 and J is TRBJ2-2; TRBD1 aligns across 7 bases. Germline V gene lookup returns CDR1 MDHEN and CDR2 SYDVKM. Trimming at V came to 4 bases and at J to 6 bases, leaving 14 bases not matched to a gene. There are 17 residues in the CDR3. CDR3 sequence reads: CASSSPGGRTRPGELFF. The CDR3 nucleotides read TGTGCCAGCAGTTCCCCAGGGGGAAGAACTCGGCCCGGGGAGCTGTTTTTT.

As for this clonotype: A junction end diverges from the germline sequence, so it may reflect a read error. V is TRBV20-1 and J is TRBJ2-1; D might be TRBD1 (5 bases). Germline CDR1 DFQATT, CDR2 SNEGSKA (reference sequence). There are 14 residues in the CDR3. CDR3 sequence (DNA): TGCAGTGCTAGTTTATCTGGGGCCTACAACGAGCAGTTCTTC. Amino acid sequence: CSASLSGAYNEQFF.

This clonotype was counted at least ten times. This rearrangement joins TRBV30 to TRBJ1-1, with 8 positions matching TRBD1. In germline, CDR1 is GTSNPN, CDR2 SVGIG (reference sequence). The CDR3 spans 14 residues. Trimming took 4 bases from V and 1 from J; bases not matched to a gene: 5. In DNA form, the CDR3 reads TGTGCCTGGAAATGGACAGGGACGAACACTGAAGCTTTCTTT. Its translation: CAWKWTGTNTEAFF.

The V and J genes are TRBV18 and TRBJ1-2; 7 positions match TRBD1. After removal of 5 bases from V and 4 bases from J, the junction contained 10 bases not matched to a gene. Per germline, CDR1 KGHSH and CDR2 LQKENI. This CDR3 has 15 residues. CDR3 sequence (DNA): TGTGCCAGCTCAGAACCTCCGACAGGGCCCTATGGCTACACCTTC. This gives the protein CASSEPPTGPYGYTF.

The chain uses TRBV20-1 and TRBJ2-1; possibly TRBD2 for D (6 bases). Germline CDR1 and CDR2: DFQATT and SNEGSKA (reference sequence). The CDR3 spans 14 residues. Trimming pared 3 bases from V and 5 bases from J, leaving 14 bases between. In DNA form, the CDR3 reads TGCAGTGCTAGGACCGGGGGAACAAACAATGAGCAGTTCTTC. Protein sequence: CSARTGGTNNEQFF.

The table lists this clonotype with many counts. The CDR3 region is CASSFLDGPTDTQYF. The CDR3 DNA reads as TGTGCCAGCAGTTTTCTGGATGGACCCACAGATACGCAGTATTTT. The chain combines TRBV27 with TRBJ2-3; D call uncertain. CDR3 length: 15 residues. Germline V gives CDR1 MNHEY, CDR2 SMNVEV (reference sequence). The V end lost 3 bases, the J end lost 2 bases, and 12 bases lay between the germline ends.

Concerning this clonotype: This may come from a read error, since a much larger clone is one base off. V usage is TRBV27 and J usage is TRBJ2-7, with 8 bases that match TRBD1. The CDR3 sequence is 14 residues long. V lost 8 bases, J lost 5 bases, and 11 bases stayed unmatched. Germline V gene sequence: CDR1 MNHEY, CDR2 SMNVEV (reference sequence). CDR3 nucleotide sequence: TGTGCCAGCGGAAGGACAGGGTACGACAACGAGCAGTACTTC. Protein sequence: CASGRTGYDNEQYF.

About this clonotype: The CDR3 end shows no conserved phenylalanine or tryptophan, and so a read error is likely. V usage is TRBV20-1 and J usage is TRBJ1-2; TRBD1 agrees at 8 bases. Losses at the gene ends were 0 bases for V and 5 bases for J; bases not matched to a gene: 20. CDR3 length: 19 residues. Germline loops: CDR1 DFQATT, CDR2 SNEGSKA (reference sequence). CDR3 sequence (DNA): TGCAGTGCTAGAGATCCGGGACAGGAAACAGTATTTGGGGCTTATGGCTACACCCTC. It specifies CSARDPGQETVFGAYGYTL.

Comments on this clonotype: A read error may explain this, as a much larger clone is one base away. The chain carries TRBV12-3 or TRBV12-4 and TRBJ1-2; 7 nucleotides align to TRBD1. The CDR3 is 13 amino acids. The CDR3 DNA reads as TGTGCCAGCAGCAGACAGGGCCGCTATGACTACACCTTC. Translating gives CASSRQGRYDYTF.

This clonotype was counted only a few times. The chain joins TRBV2 to TRBJ1-2, with D possibly matching TRBD1 (5 bases). V was cut by 4 bases and J by 4 bases, with 10 bases left in between. This CDR3 comprises 13 residues. Germline CDR1 reads SNHLY; CDR2 reads FYNNEI. The CDR3 is CASSATGTYGYTF. In nucleotides, the CDR3 is TGTGCCAGCAGTGCCACAGGAACCTATGGCTACACCTTC.

Points on this clonotype: A read error may be the cause here, since a much bigger clone is one base away. V usage is TRBV6-4 and J usage is TRBJ2-7; TRBD1 or TRBD2 may be the D gene (5 bases each). The V gene lost 7 bases and the J gene lost 7 bases, with 20 bases spanning the gap. Germline V CDR1 and CDR2: MRHNA, SNTAGT. The CDR3 length is 14 residues. CDR3 DNA: TGTGCCAGCAACGACTACAGGTATCTGGAGGAGCAGTACTTC. Translation gives CASNDYRYLEEQYF.

The rearrangement uses TRBV12-3 or TRBV12-4 and TRBJ1-1; D unresolved. The CDR3 covers 15 residues. V lost 5 bases, J lost 0 bases, and 13 bases lay in between. DNA for the CDR3: TGTGCCAGCAGTATGCGGACCGAAATGAACACTGAAGCTTTCTTT. This translates into CASSMRTEMNTEAFF.

The chain joins TRBV20-1 to TRBJ2-2; 12 nucleotides align to TRBD2. The CDR3 has 14 residues. Losses at the gene ends were 4 bases for V and 6 bases for J; bases not matched to a gene: 3. Germline V gene lookup returns CDR1 DFQATT and CDR2 SNEGSKA (reference sequence). This CDR3 reads CSATASGRAGELFF. DNA for the CDR3: TGCAGTGCTACAGCTAGCGGGAGGGCCGGGGAGCTGTTTTTT.

This clonotype was picked up a small number of times. The rearrangement links TRBV7-2 to TRBJ2-3; 8 bases fit TRBD2. From germline, CDR1 is SGHTA and CDR2 FQGNSA. The CDR3 has 15 amino acids. V lost 7 bases, J lost 1 base, and 7 bases stayed unmatched. The CDR3 DNA reads as TGTGCCAGCACTAGAGCGGGAGTTGGCACAGATACGCAGTATTTT. Residues: CASTRAGVGTDTQYF.

There are many counts of this clonotype. This chain uses TRBV3-1 with TRBJ1-1, with D unclear. Deletions cut 0 bases from V and 5 bases from J, with 13 bases between. The CDR3 totals 15 residues. Germline values: CDR1 LGHDT, CDR2 YNNKEL (reference sequence). CDR3 coding DNA: TGTGCCAGCAGCCAAGATCCCCGGGGTTGGACTGAAGCTTTCTTT. This gives the protein CASSQDPRGWTEAFF.

The gene calls are TRBV6-1 and TRBJ1-2; tentatively, D is TRBD1 (6 bases). The ends were cut back, 2 bases at V and 3 bases at J, with 10 bases in the middle. CDR1 and CDR2 (germline): MNHNS, SASEGT. CDR3 length equals 14 residues. The CDR3 nucleotides read TGTGCCAGCAGTGAATTACAGGGATACTATGGCTACACCTTC. The encoded protein is CASSELQGYYGYTF.

This clonotype was recorded a few times. Being one base from a much bigger clone, this may be a read error. This sequence joins TRBV27 and TRBJ2-7; the match to TRBD2 covers 9 bases. This CDR3 region has 13 residues. With 3 bases clipped from V and 5 bases from J, the junction kept 2 bases outside the gene matches. The germline CDR1 and CDR2 sequences are MNHEY and SMNVEV (reference sequence). DNA for the CDR3: TGTGCCAGCAGTTTCCTAGCGGGAAACGAGCAGTACTTC. It codes for CASSFLAGNEQYF.

The sample holds many counts of this clonotype. The chain links TRBV18 to TRBJ1-1; D unclear. The CDR3 has 13 residues. The V end was cut by 3 bases, the J end by 3 bases, with 8 bases between. Germline V gives CDR1 KGHSH, CDR2 LQKENI. In nucleotides, the CDR3 is TGTGCCAGCTCACCTTCGAGGGACACTGAAGCTTTCTTT. Protein product: CASSPSRDTEAFF.

This clonotype came up many times. This chain links TRBV28 with TRBJ2-7; the match to TRBD1 covers 7 bases. This CDR3 spans 15 amino acids. The germline V gene encodes CDR1 MDHEN and CDR2 SYDVKM. J lost 3 bases, V lost 6 bases, and 11 bases had no gene match. The CDR3 is CASSYDRVGDYEQYF. The CDR3 region has the DNA TGTGCCAGCAGCTATGACAGGGTGGGGGACTACGAGCAGTACTTC. The whole variable domain, remainder taken from reference TRBV28 and TRBJ2-7, is DVKVTQSSRYLVKRTGEKVFLECVQDMDHENMFWYRQDPGLGLRLIYFSYDVKMKEKGDIPEGYSVSREKKERFSLILESASTNQTSMYLCASSYDRVGDYEQYFGPGTRLTVT.

The table lists this clonotype with a few counts. The V gene is TRBV28, the J gene TRBJ1-2; D remains ambiguous. Germline CDR1 and CDR2: MDHEN and SYDVKM. The CDR3 spans 14 residues. The V end was cut by 4 bases, the J end by 2 bases, with 11 bases between. The chain's CDR3 is CASSWGNSNYGYTF. CDR3 nucleotides: TGTGCCAGCAGTTGGGGAAACTCAAACTATGGCTACACCTTC.

The CDR3 spells CASSDSDQPQHF. The CDR3 DNA reads TGTGCCAGCAGTGACAGTGATCAGCCCCAGCATTTT. The gene calls are TRBV12-3 or TRBV12-4 and TRBJ1-5, with D perhaps TRBD1 (5 bases). CDR3 length: 12 residues. Trimming removed 5 bases at V and 5 bases at J, with 7 bases between.

The chain combines TRBV6-5 with TRBJ1-6, with D possibly being TRBD1 (6 bases). Deletions cut 2 bases from V and 8 bases from J, with 10 bases between. The germline gives CDR1 MNHEY, CDR2 SVGAGI. The CDR3 is 14 residues long. This chain's CDR3 is CASSYMGGYSPLHF. As DNA, the CDR3 is TGTGCCAGCAGTTACATGGGGGGCTATTCACCCCTCCACTTT.

The chain links TRBV7-9 to TRBJ1-1; D might be TRBD1 (5 bases). Germline loops: CDR1 SEHNR, CDR2 FQNEAQ (reference sequence). The CDR3 is 15 amino acids. V dropped 4 bases and J dropped 5 bases, with 17 bases sitting between them. The CDR3 coding sequence is TGTGCCAGCAGCTCACCAATGGGGGTCGGGACTGAAGCTTTCTTT. Translating gives CASSSPMGVGTEAFF. Full variable domain (outside the CDR3, taken from reference TRBV7-9 and TRBJ1-1): DTGVSQNPRHKITKRGQNVTFRCDPISEHNRLYWYRQTLGQGPEFLTYFQNEAQLEKSRLLSDRFSAERPKGSFSTLEIQRTEQGDSAMYLCASSSPMGVGTEAFFGQGTRLTVV.

This clonotype was found many times. The V call is TRBV28, the J call TRBJ1-1, with a possible D match to TRBD1 (6 bases). CDR3 length equals 15 residues. The germline V gene encodes CDR1 MDHEN and CDR2 SYDVKM. Deletions cut 6 bases from V and 1 base from J, with 15 bases between. The CDR3 region has the DNA TGTGCCAGCAGCCCCATGGAGGGGGGGAACACTGAAGCTTTCTTT. It translates to CASSPMEGGNTEAFF. Full variable domain (missing parts from reference TRBV28 and TRBJ1-1): DVKVTQSSRYLVKRTGEKVFLECVQDMDHENMFWYRQDPGLGLRLIYFSYDVKMKEKGDIPEGYSVSREKKERFSLILESASTNQTSMYLCASSPMEGGNTEAFFGQGTRLTVV.

This clonotype was counted a single time. This rearrangement joins TRBV10-3 to TRBJ2-2, with D perhaps TRBD1 or TRBD2 (6 bases each). From germline, CDR1 is ENHRY and CDR2 SYGVKD. CDR3 length equals 13 residues. V was cut by 5 bases and J by 7 bases, with 11 bases left in between. Here the CDR3 DNA reads TGTGCCATCAGTCCGGGGGCCGGCGGGGAGCTGTTTTTT. This codes for CAISPGAGGELFF.

This clonotype was counted ten times or more. The J gene is TRBJ2-3, the V gene TRBV3-1; the D is unclear. The ends were cut back, 1 base at V and 0 bases at J, with 8 bases in the middle. CDR3 length: 15 residues. Germline CDR1 LGHDT, CDR2 YNNKEL (reference sequence). In DNA, the CDR3 is TGTGCCAGCAGCCAAGTCGCGGAAAGCACAGATACGCAGTATTTT. Translation: CASSQVAESTDTQYF.